Below are 26 T cell receptor beta chains sequenced from a single sample in a study of blood T cell repertoires in COVID-19. Assay: immunoSEQ multiplex PCR; the TCRdb copy retains only in-frame clones and omits some. Counted here are some 220,000 clones, roughly 90% occurring once; the ten biggest clones make up over 3%. The specimen sequenced was PBMCs or T cells enriched from blood (not recorded which). These receptors all stem from a woman aged 40-49 years with acute COVID-19.

This clone showed up just once. The rearrangement joins TRBV9 to TRBJ2-1, with TRBD2 matching 12 bases. Trimming cost V 1 base and J 5 bases; bases outside gene matches: 1. The germline V gene has CDR1 SGDLS and CDR2 YYNGEE. The length of the CDR3 is 15 residues. The CDR3 DNA sequence: TGTGCCAGCAGCGTAACTAGCGGGGGGCACAATGAGCAGTTCTTC. Translation gives CASSVTSGGHNEQFF.

The chain employs TRBV7-9 and TRBJ2-7; D is perhaps TRBD2 (6 bases). The germline CDR1 and CDR2 sequences are SEHNR and FQNEAQ (reference sequence). Trimming removed 1 base from V and 0 bases from J, with 10 bases in between. The CDR3 is 15 residues long. As DNA, the CDR3 is TGTGCCAGCAGCTTAGAGGGAGGACCCTCCTACGAGCAGTACTTC. This encodes CASSLEGGPSYEQYF. Supplemented by reference TRBV7-9 and TRBJ2-7, the full variable domain reads DTGVSQNPRHKITKRGQNVTFRCDPISEHNRLYWYRQTLGQGPEFLTYFQNEAQLEKSRLLSDRFSAERPKGSFSTLEIQRTEQGDSAMYLCASSLEGGPSYEQYFGPGTRLTVT.

The chain carries TRBV29-1 and TRBJ2-7, with 8 bases matching TRBD2. This CDR3 is built from 13 residues. J lost 4 bases, V lost 4 bases, and 6 bases had no gene match. CDR1 is SQVTM and CDR2 is ANQGSEA in the germline V gene. Here the CDR3 reads CSVGLAGQYEQYF. The DNA of the CDR3 is TGCAGCGTTGGGCTAGCGGGTCAATACGAGCAGTACTTC.

This clone showed up just a few times. V gene TRBV5-6 combines with J gene TRBJ1-1; 8 bases match TRBD1. The CDR3 extends over 12 amino acids. The V gene end was trimmed by 0 bases and the J gene end by 11 bases; junction bases not matched to a gene: 3. The germline V gene has CDR1 SGHDT and CDR2 YYEEEE. The CDR3, as DNA: TGTGCCAGCAGCTTGGGGCAGGGGGCTGCTTTCTTT. This sequence encodes CASSLGQGAAFF.

The chain employs TRBV9 and TRBJ1-3; D gene ambiguous. The CDR3 sequence is 17 residues long. Trimming removed 3 bases from V and 0 bases from J, with 16 bases in between. Per germline, CDR1 SGDLS and CDR2 YYNGEE. CDR3 nucleotide sequence: TGTGCCAGCAGCGCGGGAGATGGACTCGGCTCTGGAAACACCATATATTTT. Translated: CASSAGDGLGSGNTIYF.

This clone was picked up one time. The chain is built from TRBV27 and TRBJ1-5; 12 bases are shared with TRBD1. The CDR3 spans 18 residues. CDR1 is MNHEY, CDR2 SMNVEV, per germline (reference sequence). V lost 6 bases, J lost 2 bases, and 11 bases stayed unmatched. CDR3 region: CASRGTGGPFSGNQPQHF. In DNA, the CDR3 is TGTGCCAGCAGGGGGACAGGGGGCCCCTTTAGTGGCAATCAGCCCCAGCATTTT.

V usage is TRBV9 and J usage is TRBJ2-1; TRBD1 matches 8 bases. This CDR3 region has 11 residues. V trimming: 5 bases; J trimming: 13 bases; junction bases outside the gene matches: 5. Germline V gene lookup returns CDR1 SGDLS and CDR2 YYNGEE. The CDR3 nucleotides are TGTGCCAGCAGTACGGACAGGGCCCAGTTCTTC. This translates into CASSTDRAQFF.

The gene calls are TRBV18 and TRBJ2-3; 7 bases map to TRBD1. The CDR3 sequence is 17 residues long. The V gene end was trimmed by 2 bases and the J gene end by 0 bases; junction bases not matched to a gene: 8. Germline assignment: CDR1 KGHSH and CDR2 LQKENI. This CDR3 reads CASSPVRGPISTDTQYF. Written as DNA, the CDR3 is TGTGCCAGCTCACCAGTAAGGGGGCCTATAAGCACAGATACGCAGTATTTT.

V and J are TRBV28 and TRBJ2-5; the D gene is possibly TRBD1 (6 bases). The CDR3 totals 16 residues. Looked up from germline, CDR1 is MDHEN and CDR2 is SYDVKM. Deletions cut 2 bases from V and 4 bases from J, with 17 bases between. The CDR3 spells CASSLIQGKGRETQYF. The CDR3 DNA is TGTGCCAGCAGTTTAATCCAGGGGAAGGGGAGAGAGACCCAGTACTTC.

This sequence joins TRBV3-1 (or the pseudogene TRBV3-2) and TRBJ2-5; 7 bases fit TRBD2. The CDR3 has 14 residues. Per germline, CDR1 LGHDT and CDR2 YNNKEL (reference sequence). V was clipped by 2 bases and J by 2 bases; unmatched bases: 2. The CDR3: CASSQSSGQETQYF. The CDR3 nucleotides read TGTGCCAGCAGCCAATCTAGCGGACAAGAGACCCAGTACTTC.

V is TRBV5-1 and J is TRBJ1-2; D gene ambiguous. The CDR3 is 14 residues long. V was clipped by 0 bases and J by 1 base, with 7 bases between them. Germline CDR1 is SGHRS and CDR2 is YFSETQ. As DNA, the CDR3 is TGCGCCAGCAGCTTGGTGGGCAGTAACTATGGCTACACCTTC. This gives the protein CASSLVGSNYGYTF. Complete variable domain (other parts from reference TRBV5-1 and TRBJ1-2): KAGVTQTPRYLIKTRGQQVTLSCSPISGHRSVSWYQQTPGQGLQFLFEYFSETQRNKGNFPGRFSGRQFSNSRSEMNVSTLELGDSALYLCASSLVGSNYGYTFGSGTRLTVV.

The chain carries TRBV6-5 and TRBJ2-5; weak D call: TRBD2 (5 bases). Germline CDR1 is MNHEY and CDR2 is SVGAGI. V was trimmed by 0 bases and J by 2 bases, leaving 10 bases between them. CDR3 length: 15 amino acids. Written as DNA, the CDR3 is TGTGCCAGCAGTTACTCTACAGCGGCACAAGAGACCCAGTACTTC. This encodes CASSYSTAAQETQYF.

This chain links TRBV7-2 with TRBJ1-2; weak D call: TRBD1 (5 bases). Trimming removed 5 bases at V and 3 bases at J, with 10 bases between. In germline, CDR1 is SGHTA, CDR2 FQGNSA. The length of the CDR3 is 13 residues. CDR3 sequence reads: CASSAGNYYGYTF. CDR3 bases: TGTGCCAGCAGCGCAGGGAATTACTATGGCTACACCTTC.

The chain has TRBV5-4 and TRBJ1-1; D not certain. V dropped 1 base and J dropped 4 bases, with 11 bases sitting between them. The germline gives CDR1 SGHNT, CDR2 YYREEE (reference sequence). The CDR3 runs to 14 residues. CDR3 DNA: TGTGCCAGCAGCTTGTATTTAGGCGGCACTGAAGCTTTCTTT. Residues: CASSLYLGGTEAFF.

The J gene is TRBJ2-3, the V gene TRBV5-1; perhaps TRBD2 as D (5 bases). Germline values: CDR1 SGHRS, CDR2 YFSETQ. The V end was cut by 6 bases, the J end by 6 bases, with 14 bases between. The CDR3 length is 13 residues. CDR3 in amino acids: CASTSGVGDTQYF. The DNA of the CDR3 is TGCGCCAGCACCTCCGGGGTTGGGGATACGCAGTATTTT.

This clone was counted a few times. Here the CDR3 reads CASSLGVPGSSYEQYV. CDR3 DNA sequence: TGCGCCAGCAGCTTGGGGGTGCCGGGGAGCTCCTACGAGCAGTACGTC. The chain employs TRBV5-1 and TRBJ2-7; a possible D gene is TRBD2 (5 bases). Germline CDR1 and CDR2: SGHRS and YFSETQ. Between the trimmed V and J ends, which lost 0 bases and 0 bases, there was a span of 13 bases. This CDR3 region has 16 residues.

This chain joins TRBV9 and TRBJ2-1; D possibly corresponds to TRBD2 (6 bases). CDR3 length equals 12 residues. The germline V and J ends were trimmed by 4 bases and 9 bases, with 11 bases remaining between them. Germline assignment: CDR1 SGDLS and CDR2 YYNGEE. CDR3 in amino acids: CASSSRGSEQFF. Written as DNA, the CDR3 is TGTGCCAGCAGCTCCCGGGGGAGTGAGCAGTTCTTC.

The chain recombines TRBV5-1 with TRBJ2-2; 7 nucleotides line up with TRBD1. The CDR3 sequence is 16 residues long. V lost 5 bases and J lost 0; bases outside the gene matches: 7. The germline gives CDR1 SGHRS, CDR2 YFSETQ. This chain's CDR3 is CASRPGGPANTGELFF. The CDR3 nucleotides read TGCGCCAGCAGACCAGGGGGACCCGCGAACACCGGGGAGCTGTTTTTT.

In its sample, this clone was seen many times. The CDR3 reads CASSLKYTDTQYF. DNA of the CDR3: TGTGCCAGCAGCCTAAAGTACACAGATACGCAGTATTTT. The chain has TRBV11-3 and TRBJ2-3; the D is unclear. The length of the CDR3 is 13 residues. CDR1 is SGHNT, CDR2 YENEEA, per germline. Trimming removed 5 bases from V and 2 bases from J, with 8 bases in between.

The chain joins TRBV24-1 to TRBJ2-3; D is ambiguous. This CDR3 region has 13 residues. Germline CDR1 KGHDR, CDR2 SFDVKD. Trimming removed 5 bases at V and 6 bases at J, with 11 bases between. This chain's CDR3 is CATSGPLEDTQYF. DNA for the CDR3: TGTGCCACCAGTGGCCCTCTCGAGGATACGCAGTATTTT.

This clone was detected only once. The CDR3 reads CASSGRAGEGFGYTF. CDR3 in DNA: TGTGCCAGCAGCGGCAGAGCAGGGGAAGGGTTTGGCTACACCTTC. This rearrangement joins TRBV9 to TRBJ1-2; perhaps TRBD1 as D (6 bases). The CDR3 contains 15 residues. Germline assignment: CDR1 SGDLS and CDR2 YYNGEE. Trimming removed 3 bases at V and 7 bases at J, with 19 bases between.

V is TRBV11-2 and J is TRBJ1-3, with 8 bases identical to TRBD1. There are 16 residues in the CDR3. CDR1 is SGHAT, CDR2 FQNNGV, per germline. V shed 5 bases and J 2 bases; nucleotides not matched to a gene: 8. The CDR3 protein is CASSLDGQGTGNTIYF. The CDR3 DNA is TGTGCCAGCAGCCTGGACGGACAGGGAACTGGAAACACCATATATTTT.

Comment on this clone: This may arise from a read error, as a much more abundant clone is one base away. The chain uses TRBV7-9 and TRBJ1-3, with D unresolved. This CDR3 has 12 amino acids. Trimming took 2 bases from V and 4 from J, leaving 3 bases between them. CDR1 is SEHNR and CDR2 is FQNEAQ in the germline V gene (reference sequence). The CDR3 coding sequence is TGTGCCAGCAGCTTACAGGGAAACACCATATATTTT. Translating it yields CASSLQGNTIYF.

The chain carries TRBV24-1 and TRBJ1-5, with unresolved D. Trimming pared 2 bases from V and 7 bases from J, leaving 14 bases between. The CDR3 extends over 15 amino acids. Germline lookup yields CDR1 KGHDR and CDR2 SFDVKD. The CDR3 loop is CATSDWLPRRQPQHF. Here the CDR3 DNA reads TGTGCCACCAGTGATTGGTTACCGCGCCGACAGCCCCAGCATTTT.

As regards this clone: This same CDR3 is encoded by further DNA sequences in the sample. V usage is TRBV5-1 and J usage is TRBJ1-3; TRBD1 might be the D (5 bases). Germline loops: CDR1 SGHRS, CDR2 YFSETQ. Between the trimmed V and J ends, which lost 5 bases and 4 bases, there was a span of 13 bases. The CDR3 covers 14 residues. CDR3 protein: CASSTGGAGNTIYF. The DNA for the CDR3 is TGCGCCAGCAGTACCGGAGGGGCAGGAAACACCATATATTTT.

In its sample, this clone was seen once. The chain uses TRBV2 and TRBJ2-3, with D perhaps matching TRBD2 (5 bases). V was shortened by 7 bases and J by 11 bases, with 16 bases between the two germline ends. This CDR3 region has 12 residues. Germline V lookup: CDR1 SNHLY, CDR2 FYNNEI. The CDR3 sequence: CASIASPPKQYF. CDR3 DNA: TGTGCCAGCATTGCTAGCCCCCCGAAGCAGTATTTT.